This T cell receptor (beta chain) was captured by sequencing in a study of cytomegalovirus exposure and HLA in healthy donors. As regards this clone: Its cognate antigen is unknown.

The PCR had 60 Vbeta and 13 Jbeta primers. Sequenced by immunoSEQ multiplex PCR; TCRdb stores in-frame clones only, minus some. The sample yields more than 90,000 clones, around four fifths seen once. V was clipped by 3 bases and J by 2 bases, with 14 bases between them. The CDR3 is 16 residues long. The germline CDR1 and CDR2 sequences are MNHNY and SVGAGI (reference sequence). Study-wide findings and caveats: Within the data, a cluster of highly shared sequence variants was likely a sequencing artifact.

The sequence was obtained from a woman aged 40-49 years in good health and CMV-seronegative. Source material: PBMCs. The rearrangement joins TRBV6-6 to TRBJ2-1; D gene ambiguous. The CDR3 bases are TGTGCCAGCAGTTATGACAAACCACCGGCCTACAATGAGCAGTTCTTC. Translated: CASSYDKPPAYNEQFF.